This record concerns one T cell receptor (beta chain) sequence. This clone's antigen is unknown. Per-nucleotide qualities are absent, and no much larger clonotype sits a single base away. The sample's time point label, decoded: newly diagnosed GD, antithyroid drugs for less than 3 months. RNA was extracted from PBMCs in TRIzol for both TCR sequencing and RNA sequencing. The diagnosis of Graves' disease was made according to American Thyroid Association guidelines. Recruitment of patients was carried out at an endocrinology department in Xi'an, China. Each patient gave around 9 milliliters of peripheral blood, collected in an EDTA anticoagulant tube. Ficoll Paque Plus density gradient separation was used to isolate PBMCs, and no further T cell sorting was performed. An Agilent 2100 Bioanalyzer and agarose gel were used to check RNA quality, and a NanoDrop 2000 was used to measure RNA concentration.

The library was made by multiplex PCR. Sequencer: Illumina HiSeq 4000. CDR3 regions were amplified by Arm-PCR with iRepertoire HTBI primers to construct TCR beta libraries. PCR products were gel purified before sequencing. The authors' pipeline ran thus. Gene usage analysis of CDR3 amino acid clonotypes relied on the roughly 67 TRBV and 13 to 15 TRBJ segments identified across samples. COPE and FqMerger were used to merge the filtered high-quality paired reads into contigs. BLAST was used to align contigs to IMGT TRBV, TRBD and TRBJ reference genes, with CDR3 defined following IMGT. Any clonotype with a frequency above 0.1% was classified as a highly expanded clone. Repertoire diversity was measured by Shannon entropy, and V-J evenness by the Gini coefficient. A clonotype found in more than one individual was treated as public. The raw public data were reprocessed by TCRdb itself: fastp quality trimming at Q25, MiXCR clonotype calling, in-frame beta chains only. CDR3 protein duplicates are merged, each entry listing the most common genes and DNA. It is TCRdb's table, rather than the study itself, that gives the V and J calls and clone size. For this sample the table gives about 400,000 distinct CDR3 sequences, of which around 15% were detected only once. The ten most abundant clones make up around 20% of the sample.

The sample belongs to a study of regulatory T cells in long-lasting Graves disease (dated by TCRdb to the early 2020s). A note on the overall study: In the newly diagnosed Graves' disease group, patients had been taking antithyroid drugs for less than 3 months. The study was registered as a clinical trial and conducted in China. This study used TCR sequencing and RNA sequencing of peripheral blood to compare persistent Graves' disease patients against newly diagnosed Graves' disease patients. A total of roughly 33 samples underwent TCR sequencing: around 13 from persistent and around 20 from newly diagnosed Graves' disease patients. What the authors observed across the whole study: Sequencing and analysis were restricted to the TCR beta chain. Lower TCR Shannon entropy and fewer highly expanded clones were observed in persistent Graves' disease patients than in newly diagnosed patients, which suggested clonal expansion. Only peripheral blood was studied, because thyroid tissue, the primary lesion, was inaccessible. Persistent disease showed preferential use of TRBV28, TRBJ1-2 and TRBJ2-5, whereas newly diagnosed disease favored TRBV20-1 and TRBJ2-1. A larger number of public clonotypes was shared among persistent patients (over 2,500) than among newly diagnosed patients (roughly 930). As a limitation, the authors acknowledged that the small sample size may reduce accuracy.

CDR1 is given as KGHDR and CDR2 as SFDVKD, both from the germline V gene. Cut back by 3 bases and 4 bases, the V and J ends lie 8 bases apart. Spanning cysteine to phenylalanine, the CDR3 consists of 13 amino acids. Only the CDR3 portion is preserved as DNA: 39 bases, with reading frame beginning at the first base. The data were also submitted as part of a second study, on T cells in Graves' hyperthyroidism and ophthalmopathy. Reported in the second study: Stable Graves' hyperthyroidism was defined as the absence of progression to ophthalmopathy over 18 months of follow-up. Hyperthyroidism patients were newly diagnosed, had a disease duration of under 2 months, and were aged 18 to 65 years. Patients with uncontrolled infections, other autoimmune diseases, pregnancy or lactation were excluded. Diagnoses were established on the basis of clinical symptoms, serum thyroxine and TRAb, thyroid ultrasound, and orbital computed tomography. For the first round of RT-PCR on the TCR CDR3, the HTBI primer set was used together with the Qiagen OneStep RT-PCR kit. Most expanded thyroid clonotypes (frequency above 0.001) were also detected in blood, a finding suggesting that blood repertoires may reflect thyroid immune responses. In cross-validation, a model built on a 13 V-J signature told ophthalmopathy apart from stable hyperthyroidism with over 85% sensitivity and roughly 81% specificity, and in testing the same model reached 80%/75%. In validation, progression to ophthalmopathy was predicted by the model with approximately 67% sensitivity and approximately 78% specificity, a median of approximately 7.1 months before onset. TCR V-J signatures able to tell the groups apart were searched for in a discovery cohort of 100 or so patients, of whom approximately 40 had Graves' ophthalmopathy and more than 55 had stable Graves' hyperthyroidism. An independent validation cohort of around 19 hyperthyroidism patients and about 16 patients who later progressed to ophthalmopathy tested prospective prediction of ophthalmopathy. The approximately 90 discovery patients were randomly split 7:3 into training and test sets. The study also compared thyroid tissue and blood T-cell repertoires from about six Graves' hyperthyroidism patients. Following sampling, methimazole starting at 30 mg daily was given to hyperthyroidism patients, and high-dose intravenous methylprednisolone was given to ophthalmopathy patients. A second multiplex PCR round built the libraries, followed by size selection and purification. Sequencing of the libraries was done on an Illumina HiSeq2000 using paired-end 100 bp reads. SOAPnuke was used to process the raw data, removing reads that contained adapters or uncalled bases, had a mean Phred below 15, or lacked an exact match to the constant primer or identifier. COPE v1.2.5 was used to merge high-quality paired reads, and clonotypes were defined as unique nucleotide sequences. MiTCR v1.1 was used to align the clonotypes against IMGT TRBV, TRBD and TRBJ reference segments. Only V-J combinations with frequency above 0.0001, covering about 99% of repertoires, were analysed. The TCS score was defined as F50 (clonal expansion) divided by E x V (chaos), with BLOSUM62-based TCRdist calculated between CDR3 peptides within each V-J. Welch's t-statistics and random forest reduced 500 to 550 V-J features to 13, which were used in a naive Bayes classifier (R e1071). Sample size was not statistically predetermined, and blinding of investigators to group allocation was not performed. According to the paper, TCR Vbeta CDR3 sequencing was carried out on roughly 130 peripheral blood samples, which came from under 50 ophthalmopathy, approximately 78 hyperthyroidism and approximately 17 progressor patients.

The chain was built from TRBV24-1 and TRBJ2-5; no D segment can be confidently identified. Sequenced material: peripheral blood mononuclear cells (PBMCs), taken at new diagnosis, from a patient treated with antithyroid drugs. The sequence derives from a woman under 30 with Graves disease. Donor details come from another sample of the same person, matched by shared clones. The DNA sequence follows: TGTGCCACCAGTGATCCTGGAAGAGAGACCCAGTACTTC. This sequence encodes CATSDPGRETQYF.